This TCR beta chain stems from a study of long-term antiretroviral therapy in people with HIV. The CDR3 consists of 16 residues. CDR1 is LGHNA and CDR2 is YSLEER in the germline V gene. V was clipped by 0 bases and J by 4 bases; unmatched bases: 5. A v3.0 immunoSEQ assay was performed at survey level. Data came from immunoSEQ multiplex PCR; TCRdb stores just in-frame clones and leaves some out. The profile shows some 19,000 clones, roughly 79% of them singletons. Whole-study findings and limits: Regardless of time point, clones expanded before ART dominated the repertoire. HIV repertoires covered narrower CDR3 length ranges than controls did.

For this clone: Antigen: not known.

The sample in question was unsorted PBMCs, obtained 2.2 years after starting antiretroviral therapy. This receptor was taken from a man aged 45-60 years with HIV. The chain recombines TRBV4-3 with TRBJ1-5; TRBD1 agrees at 8 bases. This CDR3 reads CASSQDWTGFNQPQHF. The CDR3 bases are TGCGCCAGCAGCCAAGATTGGACAGGGTTTAATCAGCCCCAGCATTTT.